The clone carrying this T cell receptor (beta chain) was detected ten times or more. Its antigen is still unknown. The source of the sample is a study of Graves' ophthalmopathy and Graves' hyperthyroidism. General study points: Built on 13 signatures, a model told ophthalmopathy apart from stable hyperthyroidism with about 85% sensitivity and over 80% specificity.

For repertoire sequencing, the TCR beta CDR3 regions were amplified from RNA transcripts. RT-PCR with HTBI primers came first, then second-round multiplex PCR. TCRdb recomputed calls from the multiplex PCR reads with MiXCR, one row per CDR3 protein. The sample has 350,000 to 400,000 distinct CDR3 sequences, approximately 20% seen once; the top ten hold 1.6%. The germline V gene has CDR1 LGHNA and CDR2 YNFKEQ. V was shortened by 4 bases and J by 3 bases, with 18 bases between the two germline ends. CDR3 length equals 17 residues. The chain joins TRBV4-2 to TRBJ2-2; the D call may be TRBD1 or TRBD2 (6 bases each). Sequencing was done on a sample of peripheral blood. This sequence was found in a woman aged 18-35 years with Graves' ophthalmopathy. CDR3 DNA: TGTGCCAGCAGCCGGTCCGGAGGGGGATTGGACACCGGGGAGCTGTTTTTT. Encoded protein: CASSRSGGGLDTGELFF.